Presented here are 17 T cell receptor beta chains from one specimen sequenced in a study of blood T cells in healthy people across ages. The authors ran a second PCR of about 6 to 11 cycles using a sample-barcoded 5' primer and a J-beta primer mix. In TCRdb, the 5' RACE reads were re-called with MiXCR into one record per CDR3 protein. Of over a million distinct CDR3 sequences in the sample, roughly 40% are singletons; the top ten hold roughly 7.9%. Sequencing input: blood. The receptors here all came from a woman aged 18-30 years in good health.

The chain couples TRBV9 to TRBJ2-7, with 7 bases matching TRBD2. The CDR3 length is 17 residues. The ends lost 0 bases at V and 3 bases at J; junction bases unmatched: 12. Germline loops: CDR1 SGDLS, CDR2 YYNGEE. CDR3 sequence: CASSVDGAGVGYYEQYF. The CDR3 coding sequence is TGTGCCAGCAGCGTAGACGGGGCGGGAGTGGGATACTACGAGCAGTACTTC.

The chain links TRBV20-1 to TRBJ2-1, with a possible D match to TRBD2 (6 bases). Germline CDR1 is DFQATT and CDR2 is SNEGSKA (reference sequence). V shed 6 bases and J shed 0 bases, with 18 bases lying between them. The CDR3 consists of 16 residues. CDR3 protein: CSAEGSGYSSYNEQFF. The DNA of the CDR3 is TGCAGTGCCGAAGGTAGCGGATACAGCTCCTACAATGAGCAGTTCTTC.

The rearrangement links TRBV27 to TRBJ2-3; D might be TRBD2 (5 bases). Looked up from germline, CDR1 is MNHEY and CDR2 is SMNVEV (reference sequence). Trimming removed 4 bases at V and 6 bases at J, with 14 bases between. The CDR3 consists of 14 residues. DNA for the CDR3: TGTGCCAGCAGTTCGCGAGCGGCTCGGGATACGCAGTATTTT. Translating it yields CASSSRAARDTQYF.

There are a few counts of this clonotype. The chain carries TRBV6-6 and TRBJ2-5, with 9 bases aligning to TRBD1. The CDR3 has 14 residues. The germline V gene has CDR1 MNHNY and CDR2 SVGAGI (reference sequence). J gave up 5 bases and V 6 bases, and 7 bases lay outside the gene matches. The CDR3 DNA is TGTGCCAGCAGATCACCGGGGACAGGGGAGACCCAGTACTTC. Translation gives CASRSPGTGETQYF.

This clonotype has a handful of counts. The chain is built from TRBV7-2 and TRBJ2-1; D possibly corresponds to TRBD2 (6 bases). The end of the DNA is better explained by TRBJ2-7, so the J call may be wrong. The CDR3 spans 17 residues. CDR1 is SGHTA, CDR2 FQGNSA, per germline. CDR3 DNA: TGTGCCAGCAGCTCCCGAAGCGGGTCAAGCTCCTACAATGAGCAGTACTTC. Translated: CASSSRSGSSSYNEQYF.

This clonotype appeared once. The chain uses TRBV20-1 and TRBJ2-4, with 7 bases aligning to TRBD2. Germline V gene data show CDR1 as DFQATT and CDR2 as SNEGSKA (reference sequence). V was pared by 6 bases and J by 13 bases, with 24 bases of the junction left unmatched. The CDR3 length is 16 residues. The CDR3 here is CSAASGEGSSYNEQYF. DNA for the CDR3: TGCAGTGCGGCTAGCGGAGAGGGTTCGTCCTACAATGAGCAGTACTTC.

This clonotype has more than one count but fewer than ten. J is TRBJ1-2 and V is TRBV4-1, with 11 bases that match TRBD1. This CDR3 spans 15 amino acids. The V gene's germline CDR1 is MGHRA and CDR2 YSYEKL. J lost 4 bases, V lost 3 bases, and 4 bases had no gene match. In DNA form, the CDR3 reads TGCGCCAGCAGCCAGGACAGGGGGCTGAGCTATGGCTACACCTTC. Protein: CASSQDRGLSYGYTF.

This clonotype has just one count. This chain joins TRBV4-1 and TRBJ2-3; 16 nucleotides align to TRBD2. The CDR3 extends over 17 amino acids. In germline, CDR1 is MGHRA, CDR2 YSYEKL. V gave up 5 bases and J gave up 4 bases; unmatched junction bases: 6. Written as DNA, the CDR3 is TGCGCCAGCAGCTATTCCGGGACTAGCGGGGGGGCAGATACGCAGTATTTT. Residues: CASSYSGTSGGADTQYF.

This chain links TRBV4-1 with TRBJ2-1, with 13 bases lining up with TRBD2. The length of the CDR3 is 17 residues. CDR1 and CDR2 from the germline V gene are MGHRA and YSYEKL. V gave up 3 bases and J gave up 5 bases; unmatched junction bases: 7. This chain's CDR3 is CASSQVSGTSGNNEQFF. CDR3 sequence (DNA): TGCGCCAGCAGCCAGGTCTCCGGGACTAGCGGGAACAATGAGCAGTTCTTC.

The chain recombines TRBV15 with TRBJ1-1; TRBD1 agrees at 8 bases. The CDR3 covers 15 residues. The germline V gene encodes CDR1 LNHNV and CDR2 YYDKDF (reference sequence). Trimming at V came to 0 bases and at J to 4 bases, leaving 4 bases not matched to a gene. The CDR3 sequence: CATSRDPGGFTEAFF. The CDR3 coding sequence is TGTGCCACCAGCAGAGACCCAGGGGGCTTCACTGAAGCTTTCTTT.

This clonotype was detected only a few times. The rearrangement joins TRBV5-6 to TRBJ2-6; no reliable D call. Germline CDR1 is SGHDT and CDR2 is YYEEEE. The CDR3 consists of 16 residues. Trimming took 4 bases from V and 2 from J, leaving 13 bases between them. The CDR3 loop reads CASSQDPHPGANVLTF. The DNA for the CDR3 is TGTGCCAGCAGCCAAGATCCCCATCCTGGGGCCAACGTCCTGACTTTC.

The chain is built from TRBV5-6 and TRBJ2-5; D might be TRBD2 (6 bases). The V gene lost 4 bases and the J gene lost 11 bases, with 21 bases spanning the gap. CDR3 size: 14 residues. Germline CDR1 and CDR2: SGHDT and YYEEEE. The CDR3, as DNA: TGTGCCAGCAGCCGCGGGACTTCCTCCTGGCAGCAGTACTTC. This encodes CASSRGTSSWQQYF.

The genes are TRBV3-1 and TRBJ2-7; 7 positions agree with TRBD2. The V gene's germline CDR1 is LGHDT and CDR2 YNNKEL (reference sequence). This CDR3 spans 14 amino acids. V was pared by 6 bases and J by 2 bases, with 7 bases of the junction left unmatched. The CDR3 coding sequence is TGTGCCAGCAGAGAGGCTAGCGGACCCTACGAGCAGTACTTC. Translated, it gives CASREASGPYEQYF.

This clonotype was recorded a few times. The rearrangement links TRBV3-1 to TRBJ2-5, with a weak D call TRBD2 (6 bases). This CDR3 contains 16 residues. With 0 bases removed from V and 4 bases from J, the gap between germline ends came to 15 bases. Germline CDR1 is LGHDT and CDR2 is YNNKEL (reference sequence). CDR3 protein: CASSQDVLALAETQYF. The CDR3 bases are TGTGCCAGCAGCCAAGATGTCCTAGCGCTAGCAGAGACCCAGTACTTC.

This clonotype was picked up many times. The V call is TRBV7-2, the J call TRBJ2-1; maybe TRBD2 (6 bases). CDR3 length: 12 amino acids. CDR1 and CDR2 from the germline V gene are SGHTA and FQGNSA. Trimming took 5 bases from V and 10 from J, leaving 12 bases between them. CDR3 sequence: CASSLTRVEQFF. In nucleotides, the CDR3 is TGTGCCAGCAGCCTGACTAGAGTAGAGCAGTTCTTC.

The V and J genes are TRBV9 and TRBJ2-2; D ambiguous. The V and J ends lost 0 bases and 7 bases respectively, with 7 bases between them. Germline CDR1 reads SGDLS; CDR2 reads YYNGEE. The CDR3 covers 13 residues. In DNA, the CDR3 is TGTGCCAGCAGCGTAGAGGTCAGCGGGGAGCTGTTTTTT. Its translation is CASSVEVSGELFF.

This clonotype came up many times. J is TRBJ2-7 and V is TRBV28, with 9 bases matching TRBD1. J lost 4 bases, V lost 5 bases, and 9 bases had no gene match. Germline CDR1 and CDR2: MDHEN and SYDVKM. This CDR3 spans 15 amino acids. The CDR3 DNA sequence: TGTGCCAGCAGTCCATCGTGGACAGGGGTATACGAGCAGTACTTC. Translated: CASSPSWTGVYEQYF.